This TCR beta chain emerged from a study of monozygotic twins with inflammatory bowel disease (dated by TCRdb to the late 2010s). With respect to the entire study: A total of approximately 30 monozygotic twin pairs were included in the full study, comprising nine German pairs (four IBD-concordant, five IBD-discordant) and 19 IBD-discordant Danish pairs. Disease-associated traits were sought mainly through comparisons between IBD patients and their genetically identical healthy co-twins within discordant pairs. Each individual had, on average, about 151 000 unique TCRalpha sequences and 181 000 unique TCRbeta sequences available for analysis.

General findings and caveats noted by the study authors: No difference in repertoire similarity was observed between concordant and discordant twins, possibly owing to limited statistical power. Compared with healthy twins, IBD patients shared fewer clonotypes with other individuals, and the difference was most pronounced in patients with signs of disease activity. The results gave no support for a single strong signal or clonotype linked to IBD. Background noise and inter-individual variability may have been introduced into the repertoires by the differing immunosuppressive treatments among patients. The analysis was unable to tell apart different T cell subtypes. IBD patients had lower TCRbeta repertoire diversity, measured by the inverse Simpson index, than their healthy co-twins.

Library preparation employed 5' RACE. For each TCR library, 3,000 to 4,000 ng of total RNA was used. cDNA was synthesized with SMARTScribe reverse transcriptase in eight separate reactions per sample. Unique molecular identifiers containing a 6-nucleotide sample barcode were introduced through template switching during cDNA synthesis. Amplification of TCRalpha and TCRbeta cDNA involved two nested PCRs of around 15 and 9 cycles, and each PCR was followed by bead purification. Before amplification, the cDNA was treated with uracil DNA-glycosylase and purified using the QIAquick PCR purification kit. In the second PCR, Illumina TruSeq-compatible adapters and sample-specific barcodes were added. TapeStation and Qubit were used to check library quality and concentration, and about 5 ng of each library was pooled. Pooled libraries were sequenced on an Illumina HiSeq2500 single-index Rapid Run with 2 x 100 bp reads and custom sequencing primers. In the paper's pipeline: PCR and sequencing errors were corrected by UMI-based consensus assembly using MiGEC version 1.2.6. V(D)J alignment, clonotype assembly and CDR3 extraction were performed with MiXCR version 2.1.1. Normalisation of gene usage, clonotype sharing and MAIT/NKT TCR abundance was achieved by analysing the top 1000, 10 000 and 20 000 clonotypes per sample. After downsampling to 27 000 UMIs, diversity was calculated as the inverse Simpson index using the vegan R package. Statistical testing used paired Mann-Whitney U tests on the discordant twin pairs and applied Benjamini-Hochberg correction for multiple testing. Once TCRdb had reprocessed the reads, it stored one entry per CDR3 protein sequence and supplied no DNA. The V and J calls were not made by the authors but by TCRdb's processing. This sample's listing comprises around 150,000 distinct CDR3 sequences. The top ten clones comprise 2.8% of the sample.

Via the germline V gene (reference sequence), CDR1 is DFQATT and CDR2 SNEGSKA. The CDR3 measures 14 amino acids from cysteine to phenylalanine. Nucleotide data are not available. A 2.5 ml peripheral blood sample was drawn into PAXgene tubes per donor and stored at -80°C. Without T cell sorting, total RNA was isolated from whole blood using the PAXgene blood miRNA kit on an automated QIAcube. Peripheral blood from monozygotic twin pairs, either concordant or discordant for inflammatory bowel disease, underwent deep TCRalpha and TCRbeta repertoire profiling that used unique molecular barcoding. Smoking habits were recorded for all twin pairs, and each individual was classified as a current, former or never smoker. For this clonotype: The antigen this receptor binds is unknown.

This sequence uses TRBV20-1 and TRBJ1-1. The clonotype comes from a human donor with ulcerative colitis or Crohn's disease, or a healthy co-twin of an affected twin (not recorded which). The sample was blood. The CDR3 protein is CSARDQGLNTEAFF.